This is a list of T cell receptor beta chains from one sample in a study of breast tumors, draining lymph nodes, adjacent tissues. TCRdb recomputed calls from the multiplex PCR reads with MiXCR, one row per CDR3 protein. The sample records approximately 280,000 distinct CDR3 sequences, over 25% being singletons. The sequenced material came from axillary lymph node tissue. These receptors came from a female donor with breast cancer. Some clones in this sample may be carry-over from other donors' samples. CDR3s include the opening cysteine and the closing phenylalanine or tryptophan. Size tells how often a clone was seen (once, few, many) or the class of an expanded clone, and some rows leave it out.

>.|TRBJ1-2|TRBV9
CASSVGQGLGNTF
>.|TRBJ2-2|TRBV2
CASSEGATGTGELFF
>many|TRBJ1-2|TRBV15
CATSRDRGSNYGYTF
>.|TRBJ2-5|TRBV25-1
CASSFHICSARPLAGQETQYF
>many|TRBJ2-3|TRBV12-3/TRBV12-4
CASGPGLAGTDTQYF
>few|TRBJ2-1|TRBV24-1
CASSPQGSSYNEQFF
>few|TRBJ2-6|TRBV30
CAWSVGQAGANVLTF
>many|TRBJ2-1|TRBV4-3
CASSLRFSRGNEQFF
>.|TRBJ1-2|TRBV10-2
CASRLDAGSGNTF
>many|TRBJ2-7|TRBV7-9
CASSLSGQGAYEQYF
>few|TRBJ1-2|TRBV18
CASSPGQGENYGYTF
>.|TRBJ1-6|TRBV20-1
CGARQGDYNSPLHF
>.|TRBJ2-6|TRBV28
CASSSLSSGANVLTF
>.|TRBJ2-7|TRBV29-1
CAWRRAPKLAGAGYEQYF
>.|TRBJ2-3|TRBV6-2/TRBV6-3
CAGGSTVTDTQYF
>many|TRBJ2-3|TRBV4-1
CASSQDGAGVADTQYF
>many|TRBJ1-5|TRBV7-9
CASSYGGQPQHF
>many|TRBJ2-3|TRBV24-1
CATSDLQDTQYF
>.|TRBJ2-3|TRBV10-2
CASSESTTSGSTDTQYF
>.|TRBJ2-7|TRBV5-4
CAYRAMGASYEQYF
>.|TRBJ1-3|TRBV19
CAGSIAGSSGNTIYF
>many|TRBJ2-3|TRBV5-4
CASSAPLLAGEADTQYF
>many|TRBJ2-5|TRBV7-9
CASSLARTSSYQETQYF
>many|TRBJ2-3|TRBV5-1
CASSPLGAQAGLSTDTQYF
>many|TRBJ2-5|TRBV19
CASSIGTSLGTQYF
>many|TRBJ2-2|TRBV19
CASSIGADTGELFF
>.|TRBJ1-5|TRBV2
CASSSSAPVGGNQPQHF
>many|TRBJ2-3|TRBV11-2
CASSLGGSDLTDTQYF
>.|TRBJ2-5|TRBV15
CATSGFTGTGMGETQYF
>.|TRBJ1-4|TRBV6-5
CASSYRGLGEKLFF
>.|TRBJ1-5|TRBV6-1
CASSYGRGGGNQPQHF